This T cell receptor (beta chain) was observed in a study of beta chain features in type 1 diabetes. Study observations and caveats: Across all four CD4+ subsets, people with type 1 diabetes showed modestly shorter TCRB CDR3s.

About this clone: What it binds is not known.

V was clipped by 2 bases and J by 3 bases, with 19 bases between them. CDR3 size: 18 residues. Germline lookup yields CDR1 SNHLY and CDR2 FYNNEI. Isolated RNA was reverse transcribed in full, so expressed TCRB transcripts were sequenced. Sequencing used immunoSEQ multiplex PCR; TCRdb keeps in-frame clones, though not all of them. This sample has hundreds of thousands of clones, with over 11% found just once. The authors sorted CD4+ naive, central memory, regulatory and stem cell-like memory cells via CD45RO/CCR7/CD25/CD127/CD95/CD27. The clonotype originates from a man aged 18-30 years with type 1 diabetes. The chain couples TRBV2 to TRBJ2-2; D perhaps matches TRBD2 (6 bases). The sample consisted of naive CD4+ T cells from blood. CDR3 in DNA: TGTGCCAGCAGTGAACTTTTGGCGGGGCGCGTGGACACCGGGGAGCTGTTTTTT. Its protein product is CASSELLAGRVDTGELFF.